This TCR beta chain stems from a study of regulatory T cells in long-lasting Graves disease. Study-wide results and caveats: The work looked only at peripheral blood and did not look at thyroid tissue. Persistent cases of Graves' showed reduced TCR diversity relative to newly diagnosed patients.

This clonotype was detected a few times. What it recognizes is unknown. The CDR3 covers 16 residues. Germline assignment: CDR1 SGHNT and CDR2 YENEEA. V shed 5 bases, J shed 7 bases, and the junction held 10 bases outside the gene matches. Construction of TCR beta libraries relied on iRepertoire HTBI primers and on Arm-PCR targeting CDR3 regions. TCRdb reanalysed the multiplex PCR reads using MiXCR and keeps one entry per CDR3 protein. This sample carries 450,000 to 500,000 distinct CDR3 sequences, around 15% of them seen once, and the ten largest clones take 12%. Time point specified: newly diagnosed GD, antithyroid drugs for less than 3 months. PBMC RNA was the source of the TCR library. These data were also filed under a second study, of T cells in Graves' hyperthyroidism and ophthalmopathy. In that study: A model of 13 V-J features distinguished ophthalmopathy from stable hyperthyroidism.

Sequencing was performed on peripheral blood mononuclear cells (PBMCs), taken at new diagnosis, from a patient treated with antithyroid drugs. This clonotype was obtained from a man in his forties or fifties with Graves disease. This chain links TRBV11-3 with TRBJ2-1; 11 nucleotides line up with TRBD2. Here the CDR3 reads CASSPGISGGANEQFF. The CDR3 nucleotides read TGTGCCAGCAGCCCAGGTATTAGCGGGGGGGCGAATGAGCAGTTCTTC. The entire variable domain, with the rest obtained from reference TRBV11-3 and TRBJ2-1, is as follows: EAGVVQSPRYKIIEKKQPVAFWCNPISGHNTLYWYLQNLGQGPELLIRYENEEAVDDSQLPKDRFSAERLKGVDSTLKIQPAELGDSAVYLCASSPGISGGANEQFFGPGTRLTVL.